This T cell receptor (beta chain) was documented in a study of STAT5B mutations in CD4+ large granular lymphocyte leukemia (dated by TCRdb to between 2021 and 2024). At the level of the whole study: Among healthy controls, the CDR3 'QG' motif was associated with a particular HLA allele. The TCRbeta repertoires of CD4+ T-cell large granular lymphocyte leukemia patients were compared with the TCRbeta repertoires of healthy blood donors. Flow cytometry on FACSCanto II or FACSVerse showed that the purified fractions were more than 95% pure among lymphocytes. Overall study outcomes, separate from this receptor: Main leukemic clonotypes were private to each patient, although 25% to 30% appeared at low frequency in other patients' non-leukemic repertoires. Greater clonality appeared to be present in CD4-sorted patient repertoires than in healthy CD4+ repertoires, and the difference was retained after the putative leukemic clones were removed. TRBV06-family usage was enriched among the top patient clones (8/27) compared with healthy controls (2/35). The data were not HLA-matched, and the higher clonality in CD4+ T-LGLL than in CD8+ T-LGLL could be due to the relatively small sample size.

TCRbeta rearrangements were sequenced from genomic DNA using the immunoSEQ assay at survey resolution. Processing in the source paper ran as follows. In the TCR sequencing data, the lowest productive clonotype frequency that could be detected was 2.59 x 10-5. Only productive TCRbeta rearrangements, defined as complete and in-frame sequences, were included in the analyses. The clonality of each sample was calculated as Simpson clonality in the immunoSEQ Analyzer version 3.0. Clones were grouped by frequency into very rare, small, medium, large (1-20%) or hyperexpanded (>20%) categories. Generation probabilities were estimated with OLGA 1.2.3, V-gene circos plots were made with VDJtools, specificities were searched in VDJdb, and CDR3 motifs were identified with GLIPH. TCRdb's version of the immuneACCESS table is confined to in-frame rearrangements and falls short of the full clone set. An unresolved V gene accounts for under half of the shortfall where checked; the remainder is of unknown origin. The V and J calls and clone size are taken from that table; D and trimming were inferred from the DNA. This sample is represented by tens of thousands of clones; around 63% of them were singletons. The ten largest clones capture 1.5% to 2% of the sample.

In regard to this clone: What this receptor recognizes is not known. No quality values exist for individual bases; no much larger clone is one base distant.

Buffy coats from 37 blood donors, supplied by the Finnish Red Cross blood service, were used as healthy controls. All TCR-sequenced material derived from peripheral blood: patient blood samples and healthy donor buffy coats. Peripheral blood mononuclear cells were isolated by Ficoll-Hypaque gradient centrifugation. CD4+ cells were purified magnetically from the buffy coats of healthy controls. Genomic DNA was extracted using the Gentra Puregene Cell and Tissue kit, and a Qubit 2.0 fluorometer was used to quantify it. The CDR3 contains 16 residues, cysteine and phenylalanine counted. Only CDR3 DNA remains: 48 bases, in frame from the first base. V gives up 4 bases and J gives up 1 base, and the segment between their germline ends measures 13 bases. CDR1 is given as MNHNS and CDR2 as SASEGT, both from the germline V gene.

The source is a human donor in good health. The chain couples TRBV6-1 to TRBJ2-2, with the identity of the D gene unclear. Sequences were obtained from CD4+ T cells from blood buffy coats. In nucleotides, the sequence is TGTGCCAGCAGTGGTCGGGCCCCGGGGAACACCGGGGAGCTGTTTTTT. This yields the protein CASSGRAPGNTGELFF.